The sequence of this TCR beta chain was determined in a study of blood T cell repertoires in COVID-19. Overall study context: Donors of Cohort 3 who recovered were those that had two negative PCRs, clearance, or symptom resolution.

CDR1 WNHNN and CDR2 SYGVQD come from the germline V gene (reference sequence). CDR3 size: 14 residues. Trimming removed 2 bases at V and 5 bases at J, with 12 bases between. Clones were read by immunoSEQ multiplex PCR, and TCRdb kept only the in-frame ones, dropping some. This table has under 200,000 clones, approximately 86% appearing once. The clonotype was recovered from a woman aged 40 to 50 in a cohort exposed to, infected with or recovered from COVID-19 (not recorded which). This chain links TRBV10-1 with TRBJ1-1, with TRBD1 as a possible D gene (6 bases). The sample comprised PBMCs or T cells enriched from blood (not recorded which). Written as DNA, the CDR3 is TGCGCCAGCAGTGAGGGACAGAGTCTAACTGAAGCTTTCTTT. This gives the protein CASSEGQSLTEAFF.